This TCR beta chain was obtained from a study of regulatory T cells in long-lasting Graves disease. Whole-study findings and limits: Persistent disease preferred TRBV28, TRBJ1-2 and TRBJ2-5. Shared public clonotypes totalled approximately 3,000 in persistent patients, compared with just under 1,000 in new patients.

At least ten counts were recorded for this clonotype. What it recognizes is unknown. The time point here: newly diagnosed GD, antithyroid drugs for less than 3 months. TCR sequences were obtained from RNA taken from PBMCs. Arm-PCR of CDR3 regions and iRepertoire HTBI primers were the basis on which TCR beta libraries were built. TCRdb processed the multiplex PCR reads anew with MiXCR; each CDR3 protein has one entry. Of 520,000 or so distinct CDR3 sequences in the sample, more than 10% were seen once. The CDR3 consists of 13 residues. V lost 6 bases and J 4 bases, leaving 10 bases between the germline ends. Germline CDR1 is ENHRY and CDR2 is SYGVKD. The sample was also reused in another study, on T cells in Graves' hyperthyroidism and ophthalmopathy.

This receptor was identified in a woman in her thirties with Graves disease. The chain recombines TRBV10-3 with TRBJ2-4; the D gene could be TRBD1 or TRBD2 (5 bases each). The sample here was peripheral blood mononuclear cells (PBMCs), taken at new diagnosis, from a patient treated with antithyroid drugs. The CDR3 nucleotides are TGTGCCATCAGCCGGGACGAAAAAAACATTCAGTACTTC. The encoded protein is CAISRDEKNIQYF.